The entry below gives a single T cell receptor (beta chain) sequence along with its context. What it binds is not known. PCR used 60 Vbeta primers and 13 Jbeta primers. TCRdb's table, derived via immunoSEQ multiplex PCR, lists solely in-frame clones and lacks some. The data hold fewer than 70,000 clones, with 55% to 75% observed a single time. The data were obtained in a study of cytomegalovirus exposure and HLA in healthy donors. Overall study findings and caveats: HLA allele associations emerged for about 16,000 TCR beta sequences in a later analysis, at 0.05 false discovery rate. Researchers catalogued 150 or so TCR beta chains as cytomegalovirus-associated.

Trimming shortened V by 3 bases and J by 4 bases, and 16 bases separated the two germline ends. The CDR3 contains 15 residues. Germline V gives CDR1 MGHDK, CDR2 SYGVNS. The rearrangement joins TRBV25-1 to TRBJ2-7, with D possibly matching TRBD2 (7 bases). This TCR came from a woman in her 30s in good health and CMV-seronegative. Sequencing input: PBMCs. CDR3 region: CASSDPWGGRYEQYF. The CDR3 DNA is TGTGCCAGCAGTGACCCTTGGGGGGGCAGGTACGAGCAGTACTTC.